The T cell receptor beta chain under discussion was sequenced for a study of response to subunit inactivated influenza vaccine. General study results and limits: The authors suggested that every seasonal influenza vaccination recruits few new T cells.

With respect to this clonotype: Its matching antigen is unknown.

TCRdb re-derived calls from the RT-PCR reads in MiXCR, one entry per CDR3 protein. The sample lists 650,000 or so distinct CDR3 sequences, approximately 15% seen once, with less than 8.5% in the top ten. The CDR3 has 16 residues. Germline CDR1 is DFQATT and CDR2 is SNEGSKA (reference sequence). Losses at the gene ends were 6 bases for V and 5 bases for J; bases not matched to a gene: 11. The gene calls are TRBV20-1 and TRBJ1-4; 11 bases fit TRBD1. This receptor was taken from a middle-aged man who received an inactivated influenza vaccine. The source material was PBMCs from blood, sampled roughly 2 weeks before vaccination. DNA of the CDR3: TGCAGTGCCCCCGGGACAGGGGGTTTAGGGAATGAAAAACTGTTTTTT. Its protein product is CSAPGTGGLGNEKLFF.